Listed below are T cell receptor beta chains from one sample, sequenced in a study of blood T cell repertoires in COVID-19. Using immunoSEQ multiplex PCR, the repertoire was profiled, and TCRdb retains in-frame clones only, with some absent. The sample carries 250,000 to 350,000 clones, 86% recorded once. Material: peripheral blood. The receptors were gathered from a woman aged 25 to 39 who had recovered from COVID-19. The CDR3 runs from the conserved cysteine through the conserved F or W. D genes are given only for firm matches. Clone size is shown for a subset of rows, as once, few, many or a class of expanded clone.

V	size	J	D	CDR3	DNA
TRBV12-5	NA	TRBJ1-1	NA	CASGIDTTEAFF	TGTGCTAGTGGCATTGACACCACTGAAGCTTTCTTT
TRBV6-6	NA	TRBJ2-1	NA	CASVQHLYNEQFF	TGTGCCAGCGTCCAACACCTCTACAATGAGCAGTTCTTC
TRBV30	NA	TRBJ1-4	NA	CAWGHRDGEKLFF	TGTGCCTGGGGGCACAGGGATGGCGAAAAACTGTTTTTT
TRBV9	NA	TRBJ2-7	NA	CASSVDGSASYEQYF	TGTGCCAGCAGCGTAGACGGGAGCGCCTCCTACGAGCAGTACTTC
TRBV28	NA	TRBJ2-3	NA	CASSRGGSPDTQYF	TGTGCCAGCAGTCGTGGGGGGAGCCCAGATACGCAGTATTTT
TRBV2	NA	TRBJ1-2	TRBD1	CARQYMVDRGLFDYGYTF	TGTGCCAGACAATATATGGTGGACAGGGGGCTTTTCGACTATGGCTACACCTTC
TRBV7-6	NA	TRBJ2-3	NA	CASSLQDTQYF	TGTGCCAGCAGCTTGCAGGATACGCAGTATTTT
TRBV30	many	TRBJ1-6	NA	CAWNRAGSYNSPLHF	TGTGCCTGGAACAGGGCCGGCTCCTATAATTCACCCCTCCACTTT
TRBV19	NA	TRBJ1-2	TRBD1	CASSKPGTGVVGYTF	TGTGCCAGTAGTAAACCCGGGACAGGGGTTGTTGGCTACACCTTC
TRBV2	NA	TRBJ2-1	TRBD1	CASSGTGYAFF	TGTGCCAGCAGCGGGACAGGGTACGCGTTCTTC
TRBV11-2	NA	TRBJ1-1	NA	CASSPRQSMNTEAFF	TGTGCCAGCAGCCCGAGACAGTCAATGAACACTGAAGCTTTCTTT
TRBV12-3/TRBV12-4	few	TRBJ2-5	NA	CASSPGETQYF	TGTGCCAGCAGTCCGGGAGAGACCCAGTACTTC
TRBV7-3	NA	TRBJ1-2	TRBD1	CASSPTGTEDYGYTF	TGTGCCAGCAGCCCCACCGGGACAGAAGACTATGGCTACACCTTC
TRBV5-1	NA	TRBJ2-1	TRBD1	CASSVRDSSYNEQFF	TGCGCCAGCAGCGTCCGGGACAGCTCCTACAATGAGCAGTTCTTC
TRBV28	few	TRBJ1-4	TRBD1	CASRSQRDRGNEKLFF	TGTGCCAGCAGGTCCCAGCGGGACAGGGGGAATGAAAAACTGTTTTTT
TRBV7-2	few	TRBJ2-7	NA	CASSLSGWSRDEQYF	TGTGCCAGCAGCTTAAGTGGCTGGAGCAGGGACGAGCAGTACTTC
TRBV27	NA	TRBJ1-1	NA	CASRFGSGNTEAFF	TGTGCCAGCAGATTTGGGTCGGGGAACACTGAAGCTTTCTTT
TRBV21-1	NA	TRBJ2-7	NA	CASGGFYEQYF	TGTGCCAGCGGCGGTTTCTACGAGCAGTACTTC
TRBV19	NA	TRBJ1-5	NA	CASSMGTDRQPQHF	TGTGCCAGTAGTATGGGGACTGATAGGCAGCCCCAGCATTTT
TRBV5-1	NA	TRBJ1-5	NA	CASSLGGGDYNQPQHF	TGCGCCAGCAGCTTGGGAGGAGGGGACTACAATCAGCCCCAGCATTTT
TRBV6-2/TRBV6-3	NA	TRBJ1-1	NA	CASSSPGREGAEAFF	TGTGCCAGCAGTTCTCCCGGGCGGGAGGGCGCTGAAGCTTTCTTT
TRBV28	NA	TRBJ2-7	NA	CAITGGRGSYEQYF	TGTGCGATTACTGGGGGCAGGGGTTCCTACGAGCAGTACTTC
TRBV19	few	TRBJ2-1	NA	CASSRKIDRNNEQFF	TGTGCCAGTAGTCGAAAAATCGACAGAAACAATGAGCAGTTCTTC
TRBV5-1	NA	TRBJ1-1	NA	CASSLGGPEAFF	TGCGCCAGCAGCTTGGGGGGGCCCGAAGCTTTCTTT
TRBV2	once	TRBJ2-3	TRBD1	CASSRQGQSTTDTQYF	TGTGCCAGCAGTAGACAGGGACAGTCTACCACAGATACGCAGTATTTT
TRBV10-2	NA	TRBJ2-5	TRBD2	CASSESTSGEQETQYF	TGCGCCAGCAGTGAATCGACTAGCGGGGAGCAAGAGACCCAGTACTTC
TRBV6-4	NA	TRBJ1-1	NA	CASSPMGGVSTEAFF	TGTGCCAGCAGCCCGATGGGGGGGGTGAGCACTGAAGCTTTCTTT
TRBV10-3	NA	TRBJ2-7	NA	CAISESKQEPYEQYF	TGTGCCATCAGTGAGTCGAAACAGGAGCCCTACGAGCAGTACTTC
TRBV21-1	NA	TRBJ2-7	NA	CASRGREQYF	TGTGCCAGCAGGGGCCGGGAGCAGTACTTC
TRBV24-1	NA	TRBJ2-2	TRBD2	CATSDFSSGGASELFF	TGTGCCACCAGTGATTTCAGCAGCGGGGGGGCCTCGGAGCTGTTTTTT
TRBV4-2	NA	TRBJ1-3	NA	CASSQLLRSGNTIYF	TGTGCCAGCAGCCAACTTCTCAGATCTGGAAACACCATATATTTT
TRBV10-1	NA	TRBJ1-1	TRBD1	CASSPAGQGTEAFF	TGCGCCAGCAGTCCCGCGGGACAGGGAACTGAAGCTTTCTTT
TRBV5-4	NA	TRBJ2-1	TRBD2	CATSKLAGGLNEQFF	TGTGCCACTTCAAAACTAGCGGGAGGGCTCAATGAGCAGTTCTTC
TRBV6-6	NA	TRBJ1-1	TRBD1	CASSSGQGGNTEAFF	TGTGCCAGCAGTTCCGGACAGGGGGGGAACACTGAAGCTTTCTTT
TRBV5-1	NA	TRBJ1-3	NA	CASSSKGGGNTIYF	TGCGCCAGCAGCTCCAAGGGAGGTGGAAACACCATATATTTT
TRBV5-6	NA	TRBJ1-2	NA	CASSLRLVGDYGYTF	TGTGCCAGCAGCTTGAGGCTGGTAGGGGACTATGGCTACACCTTC
TRBV6-1	NA	TRBJ1-2	NA	CASSEAGRGYTF	TGTGCCAGCAGTGAGGCAGGGCGTGGCTACACCTTC
TRBV18	NA	TRBJ2-3	TRBD1	CASSPNTGAKDTQYF	TGTGCCAGCTCACCGAACACAGGGGCTAAAGATACGCAGTATTTT